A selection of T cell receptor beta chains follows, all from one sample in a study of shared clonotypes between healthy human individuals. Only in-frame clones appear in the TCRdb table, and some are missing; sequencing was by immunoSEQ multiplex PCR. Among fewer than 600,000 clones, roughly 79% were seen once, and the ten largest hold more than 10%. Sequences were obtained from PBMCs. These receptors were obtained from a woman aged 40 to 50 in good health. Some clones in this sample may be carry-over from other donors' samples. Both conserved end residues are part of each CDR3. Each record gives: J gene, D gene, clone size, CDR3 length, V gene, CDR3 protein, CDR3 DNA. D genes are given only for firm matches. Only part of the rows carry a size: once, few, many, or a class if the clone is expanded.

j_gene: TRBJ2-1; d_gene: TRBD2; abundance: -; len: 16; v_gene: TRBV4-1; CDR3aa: CASSHPGRVDYNEQFF; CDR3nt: TGCGCCAGCAGCCATCCCGGGAGGGTAGATTACAATGAGCAGTTCTTC
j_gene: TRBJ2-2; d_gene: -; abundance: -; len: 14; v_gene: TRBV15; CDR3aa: CATSRDLGGKELFF; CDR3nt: TGTGCCACCAGCAGAGATCTTGGGGGAAAGGAGCTGTTTTTT
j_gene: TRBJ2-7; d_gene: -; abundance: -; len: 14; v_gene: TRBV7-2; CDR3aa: CASSLGQAGYEQYF; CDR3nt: TGTGCCAGCAGCTTAGGCCAGGCGGGCTACGAGCAGTACTTC
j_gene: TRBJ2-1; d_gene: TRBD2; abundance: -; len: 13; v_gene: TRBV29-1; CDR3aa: CSVSTSAHNEQFF; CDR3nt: TGCAGCGTTTCGACTAGCGCACACAATGAGCAGTTCTTC
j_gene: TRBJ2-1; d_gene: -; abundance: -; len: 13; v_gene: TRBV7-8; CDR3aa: CASSLVRANEQFF; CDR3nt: TGTGCCAGCAGCTTAGTTAGGGCCAATGAGCAGTTCTTC
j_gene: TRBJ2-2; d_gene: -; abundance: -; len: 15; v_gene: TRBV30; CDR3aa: CAYLKGQMNTGELFF; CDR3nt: TGTGCCTACTTAAAGGGACAAATGAACACCGGGGAGCTGTTTTTT
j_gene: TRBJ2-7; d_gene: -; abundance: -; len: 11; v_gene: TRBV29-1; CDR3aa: CSVETSYEQYF; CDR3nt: TGCAGCGTAGAAACAAGTTACGAGCAGTACTTC
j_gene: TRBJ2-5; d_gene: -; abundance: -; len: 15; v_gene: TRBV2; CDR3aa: CASSEALGGGETQYF; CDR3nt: TGTGCCAGCAGTGAAGCGCTCGGGGGCGGGGAGACCCAGTACTTC
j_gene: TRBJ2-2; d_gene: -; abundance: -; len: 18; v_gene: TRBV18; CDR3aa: CASSPGTAGGPMTGELFF; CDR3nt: TGTGCCAGCTCACCAGGGACAGCCGGAGGGCCGATGACCGGGGAGCTGTTTTTT
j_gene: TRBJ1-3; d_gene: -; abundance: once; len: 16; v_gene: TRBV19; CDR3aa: CASPLGAFCCGNTIYF; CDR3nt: TGTGCCAGTCCGTTAGGGGCATTTTGTTGTGGAAACACCATATATTTT
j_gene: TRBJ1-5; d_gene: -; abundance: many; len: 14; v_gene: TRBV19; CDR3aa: CASSIATRGQPQHF; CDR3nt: TGTGCCAGTAGTATAGCTACCAGGGGTCAGCCCCAGCATTTT
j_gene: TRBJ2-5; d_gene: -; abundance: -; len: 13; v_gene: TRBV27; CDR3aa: CASSLSRQETQYF; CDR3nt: TGTGCCAGCAGTTTAAGCAGACAAGAGACCCAGTACTTC
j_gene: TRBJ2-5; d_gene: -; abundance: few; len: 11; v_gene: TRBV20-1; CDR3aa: CSANVRETQYF; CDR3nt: TGCAGTGCTAACGTGCGGGAGACCCAGTACTTC
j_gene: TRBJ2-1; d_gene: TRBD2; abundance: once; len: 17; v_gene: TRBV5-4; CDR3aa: CASSLAPLAGPYNEQFF; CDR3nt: TGTGCCAGCAGCTTGGCCCCCCTAGCGGGACCATACAATGAGCAGTTCTTC
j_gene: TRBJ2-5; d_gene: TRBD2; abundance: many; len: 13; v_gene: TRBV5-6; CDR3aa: CASSAGVQETQYF; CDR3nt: TGTGCCAGCAGCGCGGGGGTCCAAGAGACCCAGTACTTC
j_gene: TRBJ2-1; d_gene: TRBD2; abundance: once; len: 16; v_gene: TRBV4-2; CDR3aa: CASSLYGAGVGNEQFF; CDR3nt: TGTGCCAGCAGCCTGTACGGGGCGGGAGTGGGCAATGAGCAGTTCTTC
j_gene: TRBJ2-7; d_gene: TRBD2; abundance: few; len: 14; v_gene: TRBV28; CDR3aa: CASSKGREPYEQYF; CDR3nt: TGTGCCAGCAGTAAGGGGCGGGAGCCCTACGAGCAGTACTTC
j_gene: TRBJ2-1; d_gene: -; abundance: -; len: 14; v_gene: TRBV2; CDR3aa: CASTSSWEANEQFF; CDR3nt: TGTGCCAGCACCTCTAGCTGGGAGGCTAATGAGCAGTTCTTC
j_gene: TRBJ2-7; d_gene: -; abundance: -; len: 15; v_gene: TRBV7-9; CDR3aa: CASSLGNRVGGEQYF; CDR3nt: TGTGCCAGCAGCTTAGGTAACAGGGTTGGGGGCGAGCAGTACTTC
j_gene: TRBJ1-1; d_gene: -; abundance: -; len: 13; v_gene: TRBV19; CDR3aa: CATETGTLSEAFF; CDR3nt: TGTGCCACCGAAACCGGGACCCTGTCTGAAGCTTTCTTT
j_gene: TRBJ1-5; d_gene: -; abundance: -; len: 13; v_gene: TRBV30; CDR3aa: CAWSNGDNQPQHF; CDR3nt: TGTGCCTGGAGCAACGGGGACAATCAGCCCCAGCATTTC
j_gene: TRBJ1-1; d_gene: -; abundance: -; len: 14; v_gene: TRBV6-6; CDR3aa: CASRGLKWDTEAFF; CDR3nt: TGTGCCAGCAGAGGTTTGAAGTGGGACACTGAAGCTTTCTTT